This TCR beta chain was sequenced in a study of blood T cell repertoires in COVID-19. For the study at large: Researchers got acute and convalescent COVID-19 samples from the United States, Italy and Spain.

As originally analysed: Reference gene primer amplification gave nucleated cell count estimates. TCRdb's table, derived via immunoSEQ multiplex PCR, lists solely in-frame clones and lacks some. V and J calls and clone size are as listed in that table; D and trimming were resolved from the DNA. This sample has 85,000 to 100,000 clones, with 70% to 90% found just once. V was clipped by 3 bases and J by 6 bases, with 6 bases between them. CDR1 MNHNS and CDR2 SASEGT come from the germline V gene. There are 12 residues in the CDR3. The sequenced sample consisted of peripheral blood. This chain connects TRBV6-1 to TRBJ2-4, with D unclear. The sequence derives from a man aged 55 to 70 with acute or convalescent COVID-19. The CDR3 region is CASSDPGNIQYF. CDR3 nucleotide sequence: TGTGCCAGCAGTGATCCCGGAAACATTCAGTACTTC.